This T cell receptor beta chain was retrieved from a study of T cells expressing NK-cell markers. For the study at large: In sorted CD3+CD56+NKG2C+, CD3+CD56+NKG2C- and CD3+CD56-NKG2C+ T cells, TCR beta repertoires were obtained. Study-level findings and limits: The CD3+CD56-NKG2C+ fraction was also led by these clonotypes in several donors. HCMV specificity of expanded NKG2C+ T cell clones remained unclear. Dominant NKG2C+ clonotypes made up roughly 1.0-7.5% of CD8+ T cells in several donors.

Comments on this clonotype: Antigen specificity is unknown.

After re-calling the 5' RACE reads, TCRdb lists one entry per CDR3 protein, DNA absent. The sample features approximately 420,000 distinct CDR3 sequences, with 9.5% to 12% in its top ten. Germline CDR1 DFQATT, CDR2 SNEGSKA (reference sequence). This CDR3 comprises 15 residues. The TCR comes from a woman aged 50 to 60 in good health. The sample was blood T cells: a sorted CD56 or NKG2C T cell subset, CD4+ or CD8+ T cells, or bulk PBMC T cells (not recorded which). The J gene is TRBJ2-5, the V gene TRBV20-1; TCRdb proposes TRBD1, but this gene call is untestable without DNA. CDR3 amino acids: CSASPVRETEETQYF.